This TCR beta chain was retrieved from a study of immune cell composition in non-small cell lung cancer. General study points: Tumour-associated clones >0.5% occurred in approximately 31% of adenocarcinomas, less than 80% of squamous. Tumour TCR-beta clonality showed no significant link to smoking pack-years.

The normal lung sample lay at least 3 cm, and maximally far, from the tumour. A note on this clone: Its antigen remains unidentified.

The CDR3 sequence is 14 residues long. The ends were cut back, 7 bases at V and 3 bases at J, with 14 bases in the middle. Per germline, CDR1 SGHTA and CDR2 FQGNSA. Sequencing used immunoSEQ multiplex PCR; TCRdb keeps in-frame clones, though not all of them. Among around 16,000 clones listed, over 65% were seen once. The sample was also linked to a second study, of CD4 T cells in lung cancer. That investigation notes: Some patients had received nivolumab or pembrolizumab before giving blood.

The V call is TRBV7-2, the J call TRBJ2-3; TRBD2 might be the D (5 bases). Sequences were obtained from non-adjacent lung tissue. The clonotype comes from a human donor with non-small cell lung cancer. CDR3 sequence reads: CASILSSGTDTQYF. CDR3 sequence (DNA): TGTGCCAGCATCCTTAGCTCGGGGACAGATACGCAGTATTTT.